This T cell receptor beta chain was sequenced for a study of T-cell reconstitution after alpha-beta-depleted transplantation in children (TCRdb year 2016). Regarding the complete study: Using TCR repertoire profiling, the study followed T-cell immune reconstitution in a quantitative way in children after TCRalphabeta/CD19-depleted allogeneic hematopoietic cell transplantation.

Library preparation used PCR. TCRdb shows the sequencer as Illumina HiSeq 2500. To normalize quantification of the TCRbeta repertoire, the TCR libraries were built with molecular barcoding that relied on unique molecular identifiers. The public reads were reprocessed in TCRdb via fastp at Q25 and MiXCR, keeping in-frame beta chains. For every CDR3 protein sequence, its rows merge into one entry that carries the most common genes and DNA. This sample comprises about 610,000 distinct CDR3 sequences, roughly a tenth of them detected only once. Together, the top ten hold 3.5% to 5% of the sample. In this sample, this clonotype turned up many times. This receptor's antigen is unknown. No clone much larger than this one lies a single base away; base qualities are absent. Trimming accounts for 5 bases at V and 5 bases at J, while the number of junction bases matched to no gene is 11. Sequences SGHTA (CDR1) and FQGNSA (CDR2) are obtained from the germline V gene. The CDR3 has 15 amino acids, counting the end cysteine and phenylalanine. CDR3 DNA is the only sequence kept; it has 45 bases, read in frame from the first base.

The sequencing here drew on PBMCs from the stem cell graft donor, taken from the stem cell graft. The sequence joins TRBV7-2 to TRBJ2-7; 8 bases in the junction line up with TRBD1. This receptor was obtained from a human donor who donated a stem cell graft to a child with acute myeloid leukemia. DNA sequence: TGTGCCAGCAGCCCCGGACCAGGGGGCAAGGACGAGCAGTACTTC. This is translated as CASSPGPGGKDEQYF.